This record concerns one TCR beta chain sequence. The data were taken from a study of blood T cell repertoires in COVID-19. Using immunoSEQ multiplex PCR, the repertoire was profiled, and TCRdb retains in-frame clones only, with some absent. The top ten hold over 7.5% of the sample, which has some 150,000 clones, 82% seen once. Germline lookup yields CDR1 SGHDT and CDR2 YYEEEE. The J segment lost 4 bases and the V segment lost 2 bases, leaving 8 bases of the junction unmatched. This CDR3 contains 15 residues. The sample was peripheral blood. The rearrangement uses TRBV5-6 and TRBJ2-5; 7 positions agree with TRBD2. The TCR originated in a woman aged 70 to 79 with acute or convalescent COVID-19. The CDR3 protein is CASSFWEGRGETQYF. The CDR3 nucleotides read TGTGCCAGCAGCTTTTGGGAGGGCCGAGGAGAGACCCAGTACTTC.